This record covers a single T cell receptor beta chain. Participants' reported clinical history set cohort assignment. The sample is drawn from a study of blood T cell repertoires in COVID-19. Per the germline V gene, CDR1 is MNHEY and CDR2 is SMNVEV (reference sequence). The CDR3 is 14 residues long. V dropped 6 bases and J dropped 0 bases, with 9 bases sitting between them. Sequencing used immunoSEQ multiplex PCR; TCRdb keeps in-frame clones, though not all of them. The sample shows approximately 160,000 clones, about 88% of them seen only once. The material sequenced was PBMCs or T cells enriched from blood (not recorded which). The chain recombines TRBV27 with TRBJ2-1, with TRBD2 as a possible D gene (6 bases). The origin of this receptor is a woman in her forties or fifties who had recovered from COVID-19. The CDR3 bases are TGTGCCAGCAGCTTTAGCGGCTCCTACAATGAGCAGTTCTTC. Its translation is CASSFSGSYNEQFF.